This T cell receptor beta chain was recorded in a study of T cells in tuberculosis. The sample's time point: new active TB diagnosis, blood taken before or within 7 days of starting treatment. Included patients were adults of at least 18, HIV-seronegative, South African. Tuberculosis was confirmed by positive sputum smear and/or M. tuberculosis culture. The CDR3 runs 13 residues. Trimming at V came to 2 bases and at J to 5 bases, leaving 3 bases not matched to a gene. In germline, CDR1 is SGDLS, CDR2 YYNGEE. Notes on the study in general: Shorter CDR3-alpha in active tuberculosis partly drove smaller distances.

Concerning this clone: The antigen is undetermined.

Method: immunoSEQ multiplex PCR; TCRdb's copy keeps in-frame clones and lacks some. The sample carries some 49,000 clones, 90% to 95% recorded once. Specimen: PBMCs, collected at tuberculosis diagnosis. The clonotype comes from an adult with tuberculosis. The chain couples TRBV9 to TRBJ2-7; 8 bases match TRBD1. CDR3 amino acids: CASSVAGGNEQYF. In DNA form, the CDR3 reads TGTGCCAGCAGCGTGGCAGGGGGCAACGAGCAGTACTTC.